Here is one TCR beta chain with its context. What it recognizes is unknown. Use of 60 Vbeta and 13 Jbeta primers characterized the PCR. Only in-frame clones appear in the TCRdb table, and some are missing; sequencing was by immunoSEQ multiplex PCR. The profile shows under 200,000 clones, 68% of them singletons. Germline V gene sequence: CDR1 MNHNY, CDR2 SVGAGI (reference sequence). The V gene end was trimmed by 6 bases and the J gene end by 7 bases; junction bases not matched to a gene: 14. The CDR3 extends over 16 amino acids. This sample is part of a study of cytomegalovirus exposure and HLA in healthy donors. Study-level information: Genotyping showed around 81% of hundreds of donors falling in the Caucasian-associated ancestry cluster.

Study-level findings and limits: It was 160 or so TCR beta chains that were listed as cytomegalovirus-associated.

V and J are TRBV6-6 and TRBJ2-5; 10 bases agree with TRBD2. Material: PBMCs. The clonotype was recovered from a man over 45 in good health and CMV-seronegative. The CDR3 bases are TGTGCCAGCAGCCCCGGGGGAACAGCGGGGGGGACGACCCAGTACTTC. Its protein is CASSPGGTAGGTTQYF.